The entry that follows covers one TCR beta chain sequence. Its antigen is unknown. The entry originates in a study of CD8+ T cells in alopecia areata. Study overall: Treated patients were given 5 to 10 mg oral tofacitinib twice daily.

Findings and caveats of the study: A large proportion of expanded lesional clones were detected persisting in scalp and blood during tofacitinib.

Treatment defined: oral pan-JAK inhibitor, 5-10 mg twice daily. The length of the CDR3 is 17 residues. Germline CDR1 MGHRA, CDR2 YSYEKL. V gave up 4 bases and J gave up 0 bases, with 16 bases separating them. Extracted RNA was reverse transcribed into cDNA, the sequencing template. Sequencing was performed with immunoSEQ multiplex PCR; in TCRdb, only in-frame clones are kept and a portion is missing. The data show fewer than 110,000 clones, with about 83% seen just once and less than 30% held by the top ten. V is TRBV4-1 and J is TRBJ2-1, with D possibly TRBD1 on 6 matching bases. Source: CD8+ T cells sorted from blood, taken at week 24, from a patient treated with tofacitinib. The source of this sequence is a human donor with alopecia areata. The CDR3 DNA is TGCGCCAGCAGCCCAGGTAGGGGGTTGAGCTCCTACAATGAGCAGTTCTTC. Residues: CASSPGRGLSSYNEQFF.